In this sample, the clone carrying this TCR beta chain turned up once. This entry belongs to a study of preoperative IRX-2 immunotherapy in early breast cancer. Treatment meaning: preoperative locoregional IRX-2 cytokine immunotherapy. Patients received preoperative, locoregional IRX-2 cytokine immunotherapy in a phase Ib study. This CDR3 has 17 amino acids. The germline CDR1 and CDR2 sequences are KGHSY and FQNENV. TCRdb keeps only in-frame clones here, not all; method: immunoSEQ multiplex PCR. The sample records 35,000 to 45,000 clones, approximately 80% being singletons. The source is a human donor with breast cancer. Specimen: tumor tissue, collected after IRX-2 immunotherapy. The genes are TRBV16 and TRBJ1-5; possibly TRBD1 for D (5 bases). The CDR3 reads CASGWELTDYSNQPQHF. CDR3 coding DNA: TGTGCTAGTGGTTGGGAGTTGACAGATTATAGCAATCAGCCCCAGCATTTT. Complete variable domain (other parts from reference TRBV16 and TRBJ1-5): GEEVAQTPKHLVRGEGQKAKLYCAPIKGHSYVFWYQQVLKNEFKFLISFQNENVFDETGMPKERFSAKCLPNSPCSLEIQATKLEDSAVYFCASGWELTDYSNQPQHFGDGTRLSIL.